This T cell receptor (beta chain) is drawn from a study of blood T cells in healthy people across ages. The study recruited healthy Caucasian donors from Russia who were aged about 6 to 95. This clonotype was found a few times. Its matching antigen is unknown. General study results and limits: Unsorted PBMCs blocked a conclusive comparison of naive and antigen-experienced cells. Naive CD4+ cells and diversity were both higher in long-lived donors than in aged donors.

Germline V gene lookup returns CDR1 SQVTM and CDR2 ANQGSEA. V lost 1 base to trimming and J lost 7 bases, with 13 bases between them. The CDR3 runs to 13 residues. The second PCR ran about 6 to 12 cycles with a sample-barcoded 5' primer and J-beta primers. TCRdb independently ran MiXCR on the 5' RACE reads; one entry per CDR3 protein. Of some 1.7 million distinct CDR3 sequences listed, 28% were seen once; the top ten hold roughly 8.2%. The receptor was derived from a woman in her twenties or thirties in good health. Sequencing input: blood. This chain uses TRBV29-1 with TRBJ1-2; D remains unclear. CDR3 DNA: TGCAGCGTTGAAGTAGAGGGTTGGTTTGGCTACACCTTC. It specifies CSVEVEGWFGYTF. The variable domain in full, completed from reference TRBV29-1 and TRBJ1-2, reads SAVISQKPSRDICQRGTSLTIQCQVDSQVTMMFWYRQQPGQSLTLIATANQGSEATYESGFVIDKFPISRPNLTFSTLTVSNMSPEDSSIYLCSVEVEGWFGYTFGSGTRLTVV.